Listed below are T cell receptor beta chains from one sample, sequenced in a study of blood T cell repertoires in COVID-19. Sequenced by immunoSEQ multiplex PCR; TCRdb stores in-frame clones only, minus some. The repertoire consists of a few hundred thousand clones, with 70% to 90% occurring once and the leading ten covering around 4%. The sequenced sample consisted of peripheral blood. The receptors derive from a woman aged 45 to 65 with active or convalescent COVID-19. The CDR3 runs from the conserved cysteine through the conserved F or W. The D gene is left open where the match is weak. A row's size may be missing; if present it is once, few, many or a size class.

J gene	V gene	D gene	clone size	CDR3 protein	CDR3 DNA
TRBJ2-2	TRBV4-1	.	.	CASSQEFGLTGELFF	TGCGCCAGCAGCCAAGAATTCGGACTCACCGGGGAGCTGTTTTTT
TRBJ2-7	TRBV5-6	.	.	CASSDRGVAAYYEQYF	TGTGCCAGCAGCGACCGTGGGGTAGCGGCATACTACGAGCAGTACTTC
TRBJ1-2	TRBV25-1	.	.	CASSASPNYGYTF	TGTGCCAGCAGTGCCTCCCCTAACTATGGCTACACCTTC
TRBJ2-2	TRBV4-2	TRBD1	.	CASSQVTGGVGELFF	TGTGCCAGCAGCCAAGTGACAGGGGGTGTCGGGGAGCTGTTTTTT
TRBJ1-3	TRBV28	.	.	CASSVPSGNTIYF	TGTGCCAGCAGCGTCCCCTCTGGAAACACCATATATTTT
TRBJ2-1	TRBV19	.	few	CASSSALNNEQFF	TGTGCCAGTAGTAGCGCCTTAAACAATGAGCAGTTCTTC
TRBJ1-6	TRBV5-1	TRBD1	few	CASSPDRNNSPLHF	TGCGCCAGCAGCCCGGACAGGAATAATTCACCCCTCCACTTT
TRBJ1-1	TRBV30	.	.	CAWSVQGTRTEAFF	TGTGCCTGGAGTGTACAGGGAACGCGGACTGAAGCTTTCTTT
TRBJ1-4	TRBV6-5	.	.	CASRSRGGAGEKLFF	TGTGCCAGCAGATCGAGGGGGGGCGCGGGCGAAAAACTGTTTTTT
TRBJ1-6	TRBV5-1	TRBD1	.	CASSLVRTGDNSPLHF	TGCGCCAGCAGCTTGGTTCGGACAGGGGATAATTCACCCCTCCACTTT
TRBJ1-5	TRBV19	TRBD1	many	CASSIDPHRTGGANQPQHF	TGTGCCAGTAGTATAGATCCCCACCGGACAGGGGGCGCGAATCAGCCCCAGCATTTT
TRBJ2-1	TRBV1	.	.	CTSSQDRTRESNEQFF	TGCACCAGCAGCCAAGATAGGACCAGGGAAAGCAATGAGCAGTTCTTC
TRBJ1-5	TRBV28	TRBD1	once	CASSFGDRGGQPQHF	TGTGCCAGCAGTTTCGGGGACAGGGGCGGTCAGCCCCAGCATTTT